Included here is one T cell receptor beta chain sequence, with context. The data originate from a study of control samples from healthy donors and cancer patients. The repertoire was sequenced with immunoSEQ multiplex PCR; TCRdb's copy has only in-frame clones and lacks some. The sample shows about 98,000 clones, 82% of them seen only once. The CDR3 loop spans 12 amino acids. Germline V gene sequence: CDR1 MNHEY, CDR2 SVGAGI. V was shortened by 5 bases and J by 5 bases, with 9 bases between the two germline ends. The receptor's source is a man aged 55 to 69 in good health. The sample consisted of blood. V is TRBV6-5 and J is TRBJ2-5; maybe TRBD2 (5 bases). CDR3 region: CASSQQRETQYF. The CDR3 DNA is TGTGCCAGCAGTCAACAGCGGGAGACCCAGTACTTC.